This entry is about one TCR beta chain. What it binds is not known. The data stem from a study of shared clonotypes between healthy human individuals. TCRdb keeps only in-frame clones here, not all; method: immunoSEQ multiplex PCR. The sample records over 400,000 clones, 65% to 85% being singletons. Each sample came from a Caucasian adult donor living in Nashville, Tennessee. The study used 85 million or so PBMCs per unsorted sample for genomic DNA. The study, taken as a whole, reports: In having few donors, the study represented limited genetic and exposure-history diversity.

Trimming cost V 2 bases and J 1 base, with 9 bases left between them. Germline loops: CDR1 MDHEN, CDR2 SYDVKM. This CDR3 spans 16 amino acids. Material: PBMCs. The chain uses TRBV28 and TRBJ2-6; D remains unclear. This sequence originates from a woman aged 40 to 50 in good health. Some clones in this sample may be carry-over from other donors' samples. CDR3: CASSLVEASGANVLTF. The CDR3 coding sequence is TGTGCCAGCAGTTTAGTCGAAGCGTCTGGGGCCAACGTCCTGACTTTC. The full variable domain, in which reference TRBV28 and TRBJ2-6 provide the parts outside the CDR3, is DVKVTQSSRYLVKRTGEKVFLECVQDMDHENMFWYRQDPGLGLRLIYFSYDVKMKEKGDIPEGYSVSREKKERFSLILESASTNQTSMYLCASSLVEASGANVLTFGAGSRLTVL.